One sample yielded the 6 T cell receptor beta chains listed below, sequenced in a study of T cell repertoires in cytomegalovirus infection. TCRdb passed the reads through MiXCR, listing each CDR3 protein once. The data show approximately 600,000 distinct CDR3 sequences, 40% seen once. These receptors are not linked to any known antigen. The specimen was cultured PBMCs, collected from culture after CMV antigen stimulation. The receptors were sampled from a human donor in good health (CMV status not recorded). Some clones in this sample may be carry-over from other donors' samples.

This chain joins TRBV4-3 and TRBJ2-5, with D tentatively TRBD1 or TRBD2 (6 bases each). This CDR3 contains 16 residues. Looked up from germline, CDR1 is LGHNA and CDR2 is YSLEER. Trimming took off 4 bases at V and 3 bases at J, with 18 bases between the two ends. CDR3 DNA: TGCGCCAGCAGCCGAGCGAAGGGGGGCGCGGAAGAGACCCAGTACTTC. Its protein product is CASSRAKGGAEETQYF.

The V and J genes are TRBV7-8 and TRBJ2-7, with 8 bases that match TRBD2. Trimming removed 5 bases from V and 3 bases from J; junction bases left unmatched: 9. The CDR3 consists of 15 residues. Germline V gives CDR1 SGHVS, CDR2 FQNEAQ. CDR3 nucleotide sequence: TGTGCCAGCAGCCCCACGGTAGCGGGGAACTACGAGCAGTACTTC. Translating gives CASSPTVAGNYEQYF.

This clonotype was seen only a few times. This sequence joins TRBV11-2 and TRBJ2-3; 10 bases match TRBD2. The J segment lost 2 bases and the V segment lost 5 bases, leaving 10 bases of the junction unmatched. CDR3 length: 17 residues. Germline CDR1 SGHAT, CDR2 FQNNGV. CDR3 nucleotide sequence: TGTGCCAGCAGCCCGATTAATAGCGGGGGGTACACAGATACGCAGTATTTT. Encoded protein: CASSPINSGGYTDTQYF.

There are a few counts of this clonotype. V usage is TRBV10-3 and J usage is TRBJ2-5; unclear D gene. The CDR3 is made up of 14 amino acids. Trimming shortened V by 0 bases and J by 2 bases, and 7 bases separated the two germline ends. Looked up from germline, CDR1 is ENHRY and CDR2 is SYGVKD. CDR3 nucleotides: TGTGCCATCAGTGAGTCCCCTGGGCAAGAGACCCAGTACTTC. Amino acids: CAISESPGQETQYF.

J is TRBJ2-1 and V is TRBV5-1, with unresolved D. V lost 1 base to trimming and J lost 5 bases, with 13 bases between them. The germline V gene encodes CDR1 SGHRS and CDR2 YFSETQ. This CDR3 comprises 15 residues. CDR3 sequence (DNA): TGCGCCAGCAGCTTGTCCATCCAAGGCCACAATGAGCAGTTCTTC. It specifies CASSLSIQGHNEQFF.

In its sample, this clonotype was seen a few times. Compared with germline, one end of the junction differs, possibly owing to a read error. This chain links TRBV4-1 with TRBJ2-1; D is uncertain. CDR3 size: 15 residues. The germline gives CDR1 MGHRA, CDR2 YSYEKL. The CDR3 region has the DNA TGCGCCAGCAGCCAAGATAGAAAGAACTACGATGAGCAGTTCTTC. This translates into CASSQDRKNYDEQFF.